Sequencing of this TCR beta chain was carried out in a study of T cell responses to AZD1222 COVID-19 vaccine. The wider study: Second doses at about 4 or about 12 weeks were pooled.

Here immunoSEQ multiplex PCR was the method, and the copy in TCRdb shows in-frame clones only, minus some. Here the sample spans tens of thousands of clones, about 83% being singletons. Findings of the study overall: Females made up more of the donors, who were largely white British, and clonal diversity may have come out too low.

On this clone itself: Its antigen is unidentified.

V was clipped by 3 bases and J by 4 bases, with 16 bases between them. This CDR3 is 16 amino acids long. Germline values: CDR1 LNHNV, CDR2 YYDKDF (reference sequence). This specimen consisted of peripheral blood, obtained on day 0 of AZD1222 vaccination. The receptor was isolated from an adult in good health. The chain is built from TRBV15 and TRBJ1-5, with D possibly TRBD1 on 5 matching bases. CDR3 in amino acids: CATSSRDPAPNQPQHF. CDR3 nucleotides: TGTGCCACCAGCAGCAGGGATCCTGCTCCTAATCAGCCCCAGCATTTT.